This T cell receptor (beta chain) is drawn from a study of T cells in localized non-small cell lung cancer. Study findings and constraints: Uninvolved adjacent lung showed peak T cell clonality, exceeding tumor. Sequencing was limited to one tumor region, leaving the possibility of heterogeneity open. An association was observed between higher blood T cell density and longer overall survival. Adjacent lung exhibited a median of 57 among the 100 most abundant tumor clones.

This clone occurred once. Its specificity is unknown. CDR1 is SGHRS, CDR2 YFSETQ, per germline. The V gene end was trimmed by 4 bases and the J gene end by 10 bases; junction bases not matched to a gene: 8. This CDR3 has 14 amino acids. Generated by immunoSEQ multiplex PCR, the TCRdb table keeps only in-frame clones and is missing some. Of 750 to 850 clones in the sample, approximately 24% were seen once. This rearrangement joins TRBV5-1 to TRBJ1-4, with 9 bases that match TRBD1. The sample was lung tumor tissue, taken before any cancer treatment. This receptor was taken from a female donor of 60 years or more with stage I lung adenocarcinoma. The CDR3 nucleotides read TGCGCCAGCAGCGACGGGACAGGGATAAGAAAACTGTTTTTT. Translated: CASSDGTGIRKLFF. The variable domain in full, completed from reference TRBV5-1 and TRBJ1-4, reads KAGVTQTPRYLIKTRGQQVTLSCSPISGHRSVSWYQQTPGQGLQFLFEYFSETQRNKGNFPGRFSGRQFSNSRSEMNVSTLELGDSALYLCASSDGTGIRKLFFGSGTQLSVL.